This entry concerns a single T cell receptor (beta chain). These data originate in a study of blood T cell repertoires in COVID-19. Whole-study context: The United States, Italy and Spain were the sources of the acute and convalescent COVID-19 samples.

This CDR3 spans 14 amino acids. V lost 3 bases and J 4 bases, leaving 9 bases between the germline ends. CDR1 and CDR2 from the germline V gene are SGHAT and FQNNGV. The authors' processing: Estimates of nucleated cell counts were drawn from the amplification of reference gene primers. Profiled with immunoSEQ multiplex PCR; TCRdb holds only in-frame clones, not every one. The V and J calls and clone size are taken from that table; D and trimming were inferred from the DNA. The sample holds 150,000 to 200,000 clones, approximately 93% seen once. Seattle cases were enrolled at active infection and followed longitudinally.

The sample was peripheral blood. This receptor was identified in an older woman with COVID-19, enrolled during active disease. This chain connects TRBV11-2 to TRBJ1-4; no clear D gene. The CDR3 spells CASSFWADNEKLFF. CDR3 bases: TGTGCCAGCAGCTTCTGGGCCGATAATGAAAAACTGTTTTTT.